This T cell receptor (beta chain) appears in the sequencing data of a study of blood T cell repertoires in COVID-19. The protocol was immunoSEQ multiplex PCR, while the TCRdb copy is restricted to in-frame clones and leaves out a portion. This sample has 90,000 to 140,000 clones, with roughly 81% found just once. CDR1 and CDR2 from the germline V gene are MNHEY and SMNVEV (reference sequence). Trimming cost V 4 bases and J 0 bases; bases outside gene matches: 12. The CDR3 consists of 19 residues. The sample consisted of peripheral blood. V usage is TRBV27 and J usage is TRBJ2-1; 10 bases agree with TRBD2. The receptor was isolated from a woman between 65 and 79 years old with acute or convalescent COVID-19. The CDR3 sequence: CASSYDASSSGGSYNEQFF. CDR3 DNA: TGTGCCAGCAGTTATGACGCCAGCTCTAGCGGGGGCTCCTACAATGAGCAGTTCTTC.